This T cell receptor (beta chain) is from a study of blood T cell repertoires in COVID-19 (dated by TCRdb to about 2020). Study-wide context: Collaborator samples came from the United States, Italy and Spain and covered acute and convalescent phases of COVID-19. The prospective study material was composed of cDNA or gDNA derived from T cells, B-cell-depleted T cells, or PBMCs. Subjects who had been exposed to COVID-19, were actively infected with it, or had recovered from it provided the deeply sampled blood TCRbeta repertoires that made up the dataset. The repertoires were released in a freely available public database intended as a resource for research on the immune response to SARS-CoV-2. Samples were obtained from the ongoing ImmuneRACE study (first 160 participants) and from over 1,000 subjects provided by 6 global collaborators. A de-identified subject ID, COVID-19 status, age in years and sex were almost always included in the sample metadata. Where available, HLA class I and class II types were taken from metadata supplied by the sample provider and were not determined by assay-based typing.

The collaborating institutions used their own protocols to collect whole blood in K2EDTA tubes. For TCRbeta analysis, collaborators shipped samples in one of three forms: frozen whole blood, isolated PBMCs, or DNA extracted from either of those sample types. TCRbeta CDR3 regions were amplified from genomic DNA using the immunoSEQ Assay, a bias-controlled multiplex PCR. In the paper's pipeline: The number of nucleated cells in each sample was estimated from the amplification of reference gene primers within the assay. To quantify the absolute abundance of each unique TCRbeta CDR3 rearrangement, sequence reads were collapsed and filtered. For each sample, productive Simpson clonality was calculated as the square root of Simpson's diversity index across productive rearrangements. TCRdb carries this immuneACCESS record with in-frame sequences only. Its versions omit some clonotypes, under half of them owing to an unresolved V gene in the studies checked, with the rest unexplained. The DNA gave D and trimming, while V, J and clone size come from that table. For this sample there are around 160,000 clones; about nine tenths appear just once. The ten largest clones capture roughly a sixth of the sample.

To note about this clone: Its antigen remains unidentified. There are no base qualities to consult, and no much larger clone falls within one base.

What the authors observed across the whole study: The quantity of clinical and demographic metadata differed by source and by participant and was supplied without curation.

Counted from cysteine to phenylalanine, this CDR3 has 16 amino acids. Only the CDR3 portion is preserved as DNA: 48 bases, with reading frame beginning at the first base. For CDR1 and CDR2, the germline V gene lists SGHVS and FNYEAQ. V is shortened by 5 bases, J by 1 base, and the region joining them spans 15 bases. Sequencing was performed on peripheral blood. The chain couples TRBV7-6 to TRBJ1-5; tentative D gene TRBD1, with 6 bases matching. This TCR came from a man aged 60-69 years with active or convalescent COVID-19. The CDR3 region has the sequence CASSPQGRGSNQPQHF. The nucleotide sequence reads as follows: TGTGCCAGCAGCCCCCAGGGGCGCGGGAGCAATCAGCCCCAGCATTTT.